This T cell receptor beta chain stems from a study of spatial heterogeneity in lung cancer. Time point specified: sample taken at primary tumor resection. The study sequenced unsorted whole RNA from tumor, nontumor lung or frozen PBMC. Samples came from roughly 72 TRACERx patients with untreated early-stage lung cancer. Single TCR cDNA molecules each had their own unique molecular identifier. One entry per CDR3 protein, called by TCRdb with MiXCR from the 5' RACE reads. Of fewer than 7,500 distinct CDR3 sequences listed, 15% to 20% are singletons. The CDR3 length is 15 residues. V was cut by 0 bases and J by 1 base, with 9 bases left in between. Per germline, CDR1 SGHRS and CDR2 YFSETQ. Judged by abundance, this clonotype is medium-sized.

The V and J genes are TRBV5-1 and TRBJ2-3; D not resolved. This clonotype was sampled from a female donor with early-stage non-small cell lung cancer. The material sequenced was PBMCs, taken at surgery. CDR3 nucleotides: TGCGCCAGCAGCTTGGGCCCCTTAGGCACAGATACGCAGTATTTT. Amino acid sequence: CASSLGPLGTDTQYF.